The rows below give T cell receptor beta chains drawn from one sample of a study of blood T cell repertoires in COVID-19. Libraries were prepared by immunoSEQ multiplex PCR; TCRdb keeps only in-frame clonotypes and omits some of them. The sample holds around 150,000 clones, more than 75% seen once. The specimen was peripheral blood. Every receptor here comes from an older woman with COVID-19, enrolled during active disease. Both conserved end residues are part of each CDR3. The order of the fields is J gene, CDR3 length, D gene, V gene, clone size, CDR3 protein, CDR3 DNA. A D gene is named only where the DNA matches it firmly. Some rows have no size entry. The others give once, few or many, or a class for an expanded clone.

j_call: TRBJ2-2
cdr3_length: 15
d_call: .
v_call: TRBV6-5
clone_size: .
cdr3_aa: CASSYDRQNTGELFF
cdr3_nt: TGTGCCAGCAGTTACGACAGACAGAACACCGGGGAGCTGTTTTTT

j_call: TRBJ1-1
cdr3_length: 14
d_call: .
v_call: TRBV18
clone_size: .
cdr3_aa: CASSPPGGGTEAFF
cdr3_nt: TGTGCCAGCTCACCACCCGGGGGAGGGACTGAAGCTTTCTTT

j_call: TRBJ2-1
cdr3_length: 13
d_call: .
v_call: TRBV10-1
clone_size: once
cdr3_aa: CASSEYRYNEQFF
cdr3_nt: TGCGCCAGCAGTGAGTATAGATACAATGAGCAGTTCTTC

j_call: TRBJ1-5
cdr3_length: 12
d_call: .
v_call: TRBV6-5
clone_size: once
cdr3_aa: CASSRGGQPQHF
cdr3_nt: TGTGCCAGCAGTAGAGGGGGTCAGCCCCAGCATTTT

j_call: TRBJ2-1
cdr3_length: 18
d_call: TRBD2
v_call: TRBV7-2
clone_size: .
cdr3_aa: CASRISGRRLRAYNEQFF
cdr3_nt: TGTGCCAGCAGGATTAGCGGGAGAAGGCTTAGGGCCTACAATGAGCAGTTCTTC

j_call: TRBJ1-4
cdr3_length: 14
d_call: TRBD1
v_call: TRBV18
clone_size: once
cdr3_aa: CASSHGTGEEKLFF
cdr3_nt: TGTGCCAGCTCACATGGGACAGGGGAAGAAAAACTGTTTTTT

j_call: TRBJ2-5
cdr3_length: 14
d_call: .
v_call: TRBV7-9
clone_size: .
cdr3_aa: CASSLAVVEETQYF
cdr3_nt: TGTGCCAGCAGCTTAGCGGTAGTTGAGGAGACCCAGTACTTC

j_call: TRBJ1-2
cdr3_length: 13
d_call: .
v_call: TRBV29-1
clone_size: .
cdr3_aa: CSVPTDANYGYTF
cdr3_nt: TGCAGTGTTCCTACAGACGCTAACTATGGCTACACCTTC

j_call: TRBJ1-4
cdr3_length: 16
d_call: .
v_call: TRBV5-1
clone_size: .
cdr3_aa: CASSLATGQGNEKLFF
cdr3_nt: TGCGCCAGCAGCTTGGCGACAGGTCAGGGCAATGAAAAACTGTTTTTT

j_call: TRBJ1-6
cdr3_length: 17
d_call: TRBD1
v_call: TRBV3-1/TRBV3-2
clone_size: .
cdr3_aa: CASSRFRGTGQASPLHF
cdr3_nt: TGTGCCAGCAGCAGATTTCGGGGGACAGGGCAAGCTTCACCCCTCCACTTT

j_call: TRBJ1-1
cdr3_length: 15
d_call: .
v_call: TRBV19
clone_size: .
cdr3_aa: CASSTRPGVGTEAFF
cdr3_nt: TGTGCCAGTAGTACCAGGCCCGGGGTAGGAACTGAAGCTTTCTTT

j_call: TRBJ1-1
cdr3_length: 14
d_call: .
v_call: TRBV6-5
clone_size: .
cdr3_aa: CASSLGVGGTEAFF
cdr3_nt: TGTGCCAGCAGTCTGGGGGTGGGGGGCACTGAAGCTTTCTTT

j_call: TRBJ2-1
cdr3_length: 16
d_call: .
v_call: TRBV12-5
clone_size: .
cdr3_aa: CASGLVLRGPRDEQFF
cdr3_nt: TGTGCTAGTGGTTTGGTACTTAGGGGCCCCCGCGATGAGCAGTTCTTC

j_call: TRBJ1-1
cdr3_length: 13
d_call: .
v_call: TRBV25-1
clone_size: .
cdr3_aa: CASSEWSPSGAFF
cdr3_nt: TGTGCCAGCAGTGAATGGTCTCCTTCAGGGGCTTTCTTT

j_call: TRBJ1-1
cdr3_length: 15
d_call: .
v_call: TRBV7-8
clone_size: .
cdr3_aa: CASSLVGGSNTEAFF
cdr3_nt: TGTGCCAGCAGCTTAGTTGGGGGGTCGAACACTGAAGCTTTCTTT

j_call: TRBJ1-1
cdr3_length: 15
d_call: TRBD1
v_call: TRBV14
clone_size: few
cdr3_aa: CASSQGTGWDTEAFF
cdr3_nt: TGTGCCAGCAGCCAAGGGACAGGTTGGGACACTGAAGCTTTCTTT

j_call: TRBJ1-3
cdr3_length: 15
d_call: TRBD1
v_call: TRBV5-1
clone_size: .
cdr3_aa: CASRSNRGSGNTIYF
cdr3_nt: TGCGCCAGCAGATCCAACAGGGGCTCTGGAAACACCATATATTTT

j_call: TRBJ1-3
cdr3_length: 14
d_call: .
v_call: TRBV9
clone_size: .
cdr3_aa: CASSQSVEGNTIYF
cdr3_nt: TGTGCCAGCAGCCAAAGTGTAGAGGGAAACACCATATATTTT

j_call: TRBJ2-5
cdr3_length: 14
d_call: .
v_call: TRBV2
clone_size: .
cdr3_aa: CASSVGGSSETQYF
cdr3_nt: TGTGCCAGCAGTGTCGGGGGTAGCTCAGAGACCCAGTACTTC

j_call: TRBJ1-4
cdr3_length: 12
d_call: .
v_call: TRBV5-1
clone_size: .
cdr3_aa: CASSLDRVKLFF
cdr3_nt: TGCGCCAGCAGCCTTGATCGAGTAAAACTGTTTTTT